This is a list of T cell receptor beta chains from one sample in a study of blood T cells in healthy people across ages. TCRdb analysed the 5' RACE reads with MiXCR anew, one entry per CDR3 protein. The profile shows some 760,000 distinct CDR3 sequences, 20% to 30% of them singletons. This same sample was also part of a study on T cells of mothers and their children.

Specimen: blood. Receptor source: a boy aged 5-17 years in good health. Both conserved end residues are part of each CDR3. A D gene is named only where the DNA matches it firmly. The listing skips clone size in some rows; elsewhere it reads once, few, many or a size class.

NA	13	NA	TRBV6-6	TRBJ2-7	TGTGCCAGCAGTTACTCTCCGTTTCTCGAGCAGTACTTC	CASSYSPFLEQYF
NA	15	few	TRBV10-3	TRBJ2-5	TGTGCCATCAGTCGTCACAGTGATATACAAGAGACCCAGTACTTC	CAISRHSDIQETQYF
NA	13	few	TRBV5-1	TRBJ2-5	TGCGCCAGCAGCTCGAGTTGGGGCGAGACCCAGTACTTC	CASSSSWGETQYF
NA	17	NA	TRBV6-2/TRBV6-3	TRBJ1-4	TGTGCCAGCAGTTACCAAACGATCCGCCAACACCGGGAAAAACTGTTTTTT	CASSYQTIRQHREKLFF
TRBD2	18	NA	TRBV7-2	TRBJ2-5	TGTGCCAGCAGCCGGCGGACTAGCGGGAGAAAGGGGCTAGAGACCCAGTACTTC	CASSRRTSGRKGLETQYF
TRBD1	14	NA	TRBV6-5	TRBJ2-3	TGTGCCAGCTGCCTGACAGGGGGTTCAGATACGCAGTATTTT	CASCLTGGSDTQYF
NA	14	NA	TRBV20-1	TRBJ2-2	TGCAGTGCTAGAGGGGGGGCCCGAACCGGGGAGCTGTTTTTT	CSARGGARTGELFF
TRBD1	14	NA	TRBV5-1	TRBJ1-6	TGCGCCAGCAGCCCGGGACAGGGACCCTCACCCCTCCACTTT	CASSPGQGPSPLHF
NA	16	few	TRBV5-1	TRBJ1-2	TGCGCCAGCAGCTTGGAGACCCAGGGGAGAAGCTATGGCTACACCTTC	CASSLETQGRSYGYTF
NA	16	NA	TRBV20-1	TRBJ1-3	TGCAGTGCTAGAGGAGCCCGACGCCCCTCTGGAAACACCATATATTTT	CSARGARRPSGNTIYF
NA	13	NA	TRBV11-2	TRBJ2-5	TGTGCCAGCAGCGGGTTGAGTCGGGAGACCCAGTACTTC	CASSGLSRETQYF
NA	12	NA	TRBV27	TRBJ2-5	TGTGCCAGCAGTTTGGGGGTGCAGACCCAGTACTTC	CASSLGVQTQYF
NA	14	NA	TRBV7-6	TRBJ1-4	TGTGCCAGCAGCGCCCACAGTGACCCGGAAAAACTGTTTTTT	CASSAHSDPEKLFF